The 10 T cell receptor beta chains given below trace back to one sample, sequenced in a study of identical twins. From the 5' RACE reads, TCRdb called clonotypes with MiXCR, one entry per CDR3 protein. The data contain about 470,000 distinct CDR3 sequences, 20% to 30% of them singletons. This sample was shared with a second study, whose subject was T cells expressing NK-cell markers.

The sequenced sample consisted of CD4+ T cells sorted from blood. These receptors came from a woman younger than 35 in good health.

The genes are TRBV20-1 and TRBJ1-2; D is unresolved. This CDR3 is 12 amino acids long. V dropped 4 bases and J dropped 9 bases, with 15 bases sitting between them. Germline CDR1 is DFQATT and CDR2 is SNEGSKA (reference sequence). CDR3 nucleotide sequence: TGCAGTGCTATGGAGGGCGGGATAAGCTACACCTTC. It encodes CSAMEGGISYTF.

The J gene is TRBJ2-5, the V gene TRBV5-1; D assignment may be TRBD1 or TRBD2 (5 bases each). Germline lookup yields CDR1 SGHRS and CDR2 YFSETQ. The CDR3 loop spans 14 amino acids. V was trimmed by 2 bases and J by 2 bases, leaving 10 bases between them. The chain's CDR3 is CASSFWDQQETQYF. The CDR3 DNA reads TGCGCCAGCAGCTTCTGGGACCAGCAAGAGACCCAGTACTTC.

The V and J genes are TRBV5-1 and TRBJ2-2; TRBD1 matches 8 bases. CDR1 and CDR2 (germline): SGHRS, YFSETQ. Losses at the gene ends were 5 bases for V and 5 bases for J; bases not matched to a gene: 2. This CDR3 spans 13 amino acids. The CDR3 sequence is CASSWTGTGELFF. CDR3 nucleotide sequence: TGCGCCAGCAGTTGGACAGGGACCGGGGAGCTGTTTTTT.

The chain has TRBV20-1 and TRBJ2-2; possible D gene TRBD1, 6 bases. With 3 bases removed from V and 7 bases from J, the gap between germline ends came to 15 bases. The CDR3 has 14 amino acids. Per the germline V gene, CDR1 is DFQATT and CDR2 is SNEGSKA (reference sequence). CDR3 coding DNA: TGCAGTGCTAGTCCACCCACAGGGATCGGGGAGCTGTTTTTT. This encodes CSASPPTGIGELFF.

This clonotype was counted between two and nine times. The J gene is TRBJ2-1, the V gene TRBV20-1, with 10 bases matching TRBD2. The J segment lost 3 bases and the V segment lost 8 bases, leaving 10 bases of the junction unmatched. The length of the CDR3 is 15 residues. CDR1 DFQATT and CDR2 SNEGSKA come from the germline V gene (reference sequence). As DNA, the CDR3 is TGCAGTACTTTAGCGGGAGGTTTCTTCTACAATGAGCAGTTCTTC. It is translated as CSTLAGGFFYNEQFF.

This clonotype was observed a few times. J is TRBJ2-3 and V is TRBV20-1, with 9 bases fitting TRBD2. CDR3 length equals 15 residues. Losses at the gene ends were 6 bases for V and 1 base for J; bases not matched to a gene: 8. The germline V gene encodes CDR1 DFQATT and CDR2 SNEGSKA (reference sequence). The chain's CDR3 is CSAQSRTSGTDTQYF. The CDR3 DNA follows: TGCAGTGCCCAAAGCCGGACTAGCGGCACAGATACGCAGTATTTT.

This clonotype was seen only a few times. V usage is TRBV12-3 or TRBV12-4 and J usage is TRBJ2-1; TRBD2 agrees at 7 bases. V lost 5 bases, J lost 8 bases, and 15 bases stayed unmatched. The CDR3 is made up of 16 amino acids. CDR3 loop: CASSADRWVGGDEQFF. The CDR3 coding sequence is TGTGCCAGCAGTGCCGATCGTTGGGTGGGGGGGGATGAGCAGTTCTTC.

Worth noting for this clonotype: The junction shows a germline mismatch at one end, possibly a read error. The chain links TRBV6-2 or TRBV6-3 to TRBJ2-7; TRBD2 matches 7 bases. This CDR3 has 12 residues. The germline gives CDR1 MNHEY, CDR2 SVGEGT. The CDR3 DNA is TGTGCCACCAGTGGCGGGAGATACGAGCAGTACTTC. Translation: CATSGGRYEQYF.

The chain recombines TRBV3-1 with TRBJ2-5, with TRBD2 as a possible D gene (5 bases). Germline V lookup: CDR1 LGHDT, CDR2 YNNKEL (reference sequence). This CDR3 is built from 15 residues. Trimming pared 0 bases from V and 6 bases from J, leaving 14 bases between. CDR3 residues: CASSQEGVNGKTQYF. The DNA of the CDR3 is TGTGCCAGCAGCCAAGAGGGAGTTAATGGAAAGACCCAGTACTTC.

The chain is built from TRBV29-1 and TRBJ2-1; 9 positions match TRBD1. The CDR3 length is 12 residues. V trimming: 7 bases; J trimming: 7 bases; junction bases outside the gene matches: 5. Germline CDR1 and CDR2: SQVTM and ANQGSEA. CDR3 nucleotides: TGCAGCGCTGACAGGGGGTCTAATGAGCAGTTCTTC. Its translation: CSADRGSNEQFF.